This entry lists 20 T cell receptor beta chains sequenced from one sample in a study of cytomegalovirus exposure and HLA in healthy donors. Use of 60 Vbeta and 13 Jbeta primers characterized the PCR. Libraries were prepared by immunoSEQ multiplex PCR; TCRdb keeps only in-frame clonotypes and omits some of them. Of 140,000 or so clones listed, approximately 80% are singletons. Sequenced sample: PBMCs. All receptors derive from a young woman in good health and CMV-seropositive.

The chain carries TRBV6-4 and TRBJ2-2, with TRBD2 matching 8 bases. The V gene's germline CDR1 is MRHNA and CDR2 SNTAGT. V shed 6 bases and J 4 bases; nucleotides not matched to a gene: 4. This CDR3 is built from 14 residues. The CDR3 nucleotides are TGTGCCAGCAGGGGACTAGTAGGCACCGGGGAGCTGTTTTTT. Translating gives CASRGLVGTGELFF.

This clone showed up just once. CDR3 in DNA: TGTGCCAGTTCCCTTCTCCGCTATGGCTACACCTTC. Its translation is CASSLLRYGYTF. J is TRBJ1-2 and V is TRBV19; unclear D gene. CDR3 length equals 12 residues. The germline gives CDR1 LNHDA, CDR2 SQIVND (reference sequence). V lost 8 bases and J 4 bases, leaving 11 bases between the germline ends.

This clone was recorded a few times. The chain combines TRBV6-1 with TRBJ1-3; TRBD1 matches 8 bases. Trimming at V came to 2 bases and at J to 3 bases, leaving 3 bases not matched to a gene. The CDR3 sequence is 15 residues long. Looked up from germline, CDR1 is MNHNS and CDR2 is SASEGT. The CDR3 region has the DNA TGTGCCAGCAGTGAAACCGGGACAGGTGGAAACACCATATATTTT. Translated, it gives CASSETGTGGNTIYF.

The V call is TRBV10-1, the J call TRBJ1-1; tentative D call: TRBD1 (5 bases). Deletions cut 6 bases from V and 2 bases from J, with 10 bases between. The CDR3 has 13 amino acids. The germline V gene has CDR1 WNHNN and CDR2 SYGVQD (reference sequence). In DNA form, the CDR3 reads TGCGCCAGCAGGGACAACAGAAACACTGAAGCTTTCTTT. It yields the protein CASRDNRNTEAFF.

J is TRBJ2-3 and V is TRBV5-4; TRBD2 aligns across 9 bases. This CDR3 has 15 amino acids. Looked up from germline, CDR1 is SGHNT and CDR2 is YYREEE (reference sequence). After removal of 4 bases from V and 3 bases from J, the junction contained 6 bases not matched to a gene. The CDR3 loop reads CASSPRGGVTDTQYF. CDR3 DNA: TGTGCCAGCAGCCCCCGCGGGGGGGTAACAGATACGCAGTATTTT.

The CDR3, as DNA: TGTGCCAGCAGCTTAGGAGGGGGCGACGAGCAGTACTTC. This codes for CASSLGGGDEQYF. The chain links TRBV11-2 to TRBJ2-7; TRBD1 aligns across 7 bases. The CDR3 has 13 amino acids. Per the germline V gene, CDR1 is SGHAT and CDR2 is FQNNGV. After removal of 1 base from V and 5 bases from J, the junction contained 2 bases not matched to a gene. The variable domain in full, with the rest retrieved from reference TRBV11-2 and TRBJ2-7, is EAGVAQSPRYKIIEKRQSVAFWCNPISGHATLYWYQQILGQGPKLLIQFQNNGVVDDSQLPKDRFSAERLKGVDSTLKIQPAKLEDSAVYLCASSLGGGDEQYFGPGTRLTVT.

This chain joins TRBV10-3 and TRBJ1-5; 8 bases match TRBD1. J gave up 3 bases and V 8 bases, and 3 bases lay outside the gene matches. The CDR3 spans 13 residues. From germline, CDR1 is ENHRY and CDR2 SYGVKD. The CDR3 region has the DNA TGTGCCATCGCACAGGGGGTCAATCAGCCCCAGCATTTT. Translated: CAIAQGVNQPQHF.

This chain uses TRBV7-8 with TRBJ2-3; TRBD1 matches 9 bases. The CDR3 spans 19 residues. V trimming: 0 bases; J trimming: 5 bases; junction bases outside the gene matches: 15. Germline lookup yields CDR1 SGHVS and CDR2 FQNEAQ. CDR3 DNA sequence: TGTGCCAGCAGCTTAGCCCGACAGGGGGATTACTTCTTCCAAGATACGCAGTATTTT. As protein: CASSLARQGDYFFQDTQYF. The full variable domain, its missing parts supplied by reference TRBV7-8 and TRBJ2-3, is GAGVSQSPRYKVAKRGQDVALRCDPISGHVSLFWYQQALGQGPEFLTYFQNEAQLDKSGLPSDRFFAERPEGSVSTLKIQRTQQEDSAVYLCASSLARQGDYFFQDTQYFGPGTRLTVL.

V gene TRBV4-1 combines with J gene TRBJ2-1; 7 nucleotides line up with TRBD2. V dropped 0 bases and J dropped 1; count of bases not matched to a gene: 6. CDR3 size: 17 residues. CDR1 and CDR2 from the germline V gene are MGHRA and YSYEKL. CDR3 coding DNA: TGCGCCAGCAGCCAAGATCGGAGCGGGGCATCCTACAATGAGCAGTTCTTC. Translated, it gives CASSQDRSGASYNEQFF.

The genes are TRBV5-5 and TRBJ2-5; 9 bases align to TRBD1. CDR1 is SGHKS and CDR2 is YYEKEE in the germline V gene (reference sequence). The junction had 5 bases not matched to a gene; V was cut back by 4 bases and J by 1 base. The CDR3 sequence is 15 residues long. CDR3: CASSSTGGFQETQYF. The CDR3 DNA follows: TGTGCCAGCAGCAGCACAGGGGGCTTCCAAGAGACCCAGTACTTC.

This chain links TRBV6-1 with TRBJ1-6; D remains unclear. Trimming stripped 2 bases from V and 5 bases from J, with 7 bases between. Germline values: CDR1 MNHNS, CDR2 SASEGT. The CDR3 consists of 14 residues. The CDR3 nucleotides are TGTGCCAGCAGTGAAATAGTCGATAATTCACCCCTCCACTTT. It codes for CASSEIVDNSPLHF.

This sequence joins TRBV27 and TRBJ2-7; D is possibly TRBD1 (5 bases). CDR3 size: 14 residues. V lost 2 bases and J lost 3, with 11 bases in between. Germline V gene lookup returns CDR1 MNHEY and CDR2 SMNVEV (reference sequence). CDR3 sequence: CASSLRARDYEQYF. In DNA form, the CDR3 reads TGTGCCAGCAGTTTAAGGGCCAGGGACTACGAGCAGTACTTC.

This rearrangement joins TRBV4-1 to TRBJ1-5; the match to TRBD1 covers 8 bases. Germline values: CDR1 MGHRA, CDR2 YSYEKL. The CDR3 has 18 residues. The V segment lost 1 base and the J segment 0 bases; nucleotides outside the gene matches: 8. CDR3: CASSQVAGGADSNQPQHF. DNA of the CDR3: TGCGCCAGCAGCCAAGTGGCAGGGGGCGCGGATAGCAATCAGCCCCAGCATTTT.

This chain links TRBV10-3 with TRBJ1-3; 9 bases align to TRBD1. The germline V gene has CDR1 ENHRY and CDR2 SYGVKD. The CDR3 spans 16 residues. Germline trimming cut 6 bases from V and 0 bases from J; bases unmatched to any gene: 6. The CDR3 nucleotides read TGTGCCATCAGCCCAAGACAGGGGGACTCTGGAAACACCATATATTTT. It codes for CAISPRQGDSGNTIYF.

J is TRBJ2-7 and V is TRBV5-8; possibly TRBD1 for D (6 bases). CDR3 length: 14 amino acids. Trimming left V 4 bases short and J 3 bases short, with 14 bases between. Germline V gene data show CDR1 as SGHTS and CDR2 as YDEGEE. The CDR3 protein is CASSRGTTGYEQYF. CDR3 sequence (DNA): TGTGCCAGCAGCAGAGGGACAACGGGCTACGAGCAGTACTTC.

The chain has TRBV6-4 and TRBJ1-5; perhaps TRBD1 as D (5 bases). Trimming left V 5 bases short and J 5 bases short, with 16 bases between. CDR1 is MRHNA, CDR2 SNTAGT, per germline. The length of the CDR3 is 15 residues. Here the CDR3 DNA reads TGTGCCAGCAGTCCTCAGGGTGGGATCGATCAGCCCCAGCATTTT. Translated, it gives CASSPQGGIDQPQHF.

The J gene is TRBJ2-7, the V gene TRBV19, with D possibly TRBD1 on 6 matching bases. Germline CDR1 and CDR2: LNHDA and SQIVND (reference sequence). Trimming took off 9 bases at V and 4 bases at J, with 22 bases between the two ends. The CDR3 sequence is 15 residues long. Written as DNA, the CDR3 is TGTGCCAGCAGCGAGACCACAGGGCGACTATACGAGCAGTACTTC. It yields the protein CASSETTGRLYEQYF.

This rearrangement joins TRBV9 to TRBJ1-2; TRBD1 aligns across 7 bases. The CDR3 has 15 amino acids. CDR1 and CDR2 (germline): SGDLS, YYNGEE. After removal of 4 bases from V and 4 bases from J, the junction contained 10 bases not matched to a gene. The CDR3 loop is CASSTRDRAFYGYTF. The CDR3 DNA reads TGTGCCAGCAGCACCCGGGACAGAGCCTTCTATGGCTACACCTTC. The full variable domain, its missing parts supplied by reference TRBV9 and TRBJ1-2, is DSGVTQTPKHLITATGQRVTLRCSPRSGDLSVYWYQQSLDQGLQFLIQYYNGEERAKGNILERFSAQQFPDLHSELNLSSLELGDSALYFCASSTRDRAFYGYTFGSGTRLTVV.

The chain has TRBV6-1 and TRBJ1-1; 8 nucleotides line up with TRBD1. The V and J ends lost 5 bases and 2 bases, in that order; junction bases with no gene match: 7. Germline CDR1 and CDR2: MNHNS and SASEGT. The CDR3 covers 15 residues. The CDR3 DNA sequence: TGTGCCAGCAGTTCTATTGGACAGGGTAACACTGAAGCTTTCTTT. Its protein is CASSSIGQGNTEAFF.

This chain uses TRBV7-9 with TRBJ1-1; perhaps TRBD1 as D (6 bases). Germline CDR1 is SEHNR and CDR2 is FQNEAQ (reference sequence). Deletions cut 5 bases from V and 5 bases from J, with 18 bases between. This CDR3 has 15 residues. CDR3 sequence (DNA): TGTGCCAGCAGCGGCCGGGACACTCGAGAGACTGAAGCTTTCTTT. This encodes CASSGRDTRETEAFF.